These 5 T cell receptor beta chains originate from one sample sequenced in a study of cytomegalovirus exposure and HLA in healthy donors. With 60 Vbeta and 13 Jbeta primers, the PCR was carried out. Assay: immunoSEQ multiplex PCR; the TCRdb copy retains only in-frame clones and omits some. The data contain about 78,000 clones, about 80% of them seen just once; the ten biggest clones take up about a third. Source material: PBMCs. The receptors stem from a man between 45 and 60 years old in good health and CMV-seropositive.

The chain couples TRBV10-1 to TRBJ1-1; no clear D gene. Per germline, CDR1 WNHNN and CDR2 SYGVQD (reference sequence). The V end lost 7 bases, the J end lost 1 base, and 10 bases lay between the germline ends. This CDR3 is built from 13 residues. In DNA, the CDR3 is TGCGCCAGCAAGGTGGGCCCGAACACTGAAGCTTTCTTT. It yields the protein CASKVGPNTEAFF.

This clone appeared once. The rearrangement links TRBV11-2 to TRBJ2-4, with D maybe TRBD2 (5 bases). Germline V lookup: CDR1 SGHAT, CDR2 FQNNGV. The V gene lost 3 bases and the J gene lost 0 bases, with 12 bases spanning the gap. The CDR3 consists of 16 residues. Here the CDR3 reads CASSLTTAGAKNIQYF. CDR3 coding DNA: TGTGCCAGCAGCTTGACGACGGCGGGAGCCAAAAACATTCAGTACTTC.

This clone has only one observation. The chain links TRBV30 to TRBJ2-1; D is perhaps TRBD2 (5 bases). Germline CDR1 and CDR2: GTSNPN and SVGIG (reference sequence). V lost 2 bases and J lost 0, with 11 bases in between. The CDR3 runs 15 residues. The CDR3 DNA reads as TGTGCCTGGAGTACGTGGGAGAGCTCCTACAATGAGCAGTTCTTC. This translates into CAWSTWESSYNEQFF.

The chain carries TRBV5-1 and TRBJ1-5; a possible D gene is TRBD1 (5 bases). CDR3 size: 15 residues. Looked up from germline, CDR1 is SGHRS and CDR2 is YFSETQ. Trimming removed 1 base at V and 4 bases at J, with 12 bases between. CDR3 sequence reads: CASSLSGARNQPQHF. CDR3 nucleotide sequence: TGCGCCAGCAGCTTGAGTGGGGCGCGGAATCAGCCCCAGCATTTT.

This sequence joins TRBV10-3 and TRBJ1-2; D possibly corresponds to TRBD1 (6 bases). Deletions cut 6 bases from V and 0 bases from J, with 11 bases between. This CDR3 has 14 residues. Germline V gene lookup returns CDR1 ENHRY and CDR2 SYGVKD. CDR3 amino acids: CAISAGATNYGYTF. CDR3 DNA: TGTGCCATCAGCGCGGGGGCAACTAACTATGGCTACACCTTC.